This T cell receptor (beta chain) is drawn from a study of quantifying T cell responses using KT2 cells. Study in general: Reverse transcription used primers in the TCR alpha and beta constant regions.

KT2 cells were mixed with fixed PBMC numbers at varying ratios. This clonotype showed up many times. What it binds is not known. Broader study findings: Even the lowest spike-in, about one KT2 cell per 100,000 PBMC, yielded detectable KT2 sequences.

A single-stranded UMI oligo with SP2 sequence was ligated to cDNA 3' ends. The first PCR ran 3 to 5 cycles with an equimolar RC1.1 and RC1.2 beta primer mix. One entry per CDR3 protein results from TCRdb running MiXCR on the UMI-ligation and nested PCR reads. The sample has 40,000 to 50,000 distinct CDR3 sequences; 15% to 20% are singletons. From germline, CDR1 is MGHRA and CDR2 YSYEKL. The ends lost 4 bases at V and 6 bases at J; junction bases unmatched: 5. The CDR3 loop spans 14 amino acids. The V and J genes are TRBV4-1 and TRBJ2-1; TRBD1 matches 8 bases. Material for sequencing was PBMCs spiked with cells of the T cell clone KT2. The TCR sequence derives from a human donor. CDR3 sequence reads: CASSPDRGGNEQFF. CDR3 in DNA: TGCGCCAGCAGCCCAGACAGGGGAGGCAATGAGCAGTTCTTC.